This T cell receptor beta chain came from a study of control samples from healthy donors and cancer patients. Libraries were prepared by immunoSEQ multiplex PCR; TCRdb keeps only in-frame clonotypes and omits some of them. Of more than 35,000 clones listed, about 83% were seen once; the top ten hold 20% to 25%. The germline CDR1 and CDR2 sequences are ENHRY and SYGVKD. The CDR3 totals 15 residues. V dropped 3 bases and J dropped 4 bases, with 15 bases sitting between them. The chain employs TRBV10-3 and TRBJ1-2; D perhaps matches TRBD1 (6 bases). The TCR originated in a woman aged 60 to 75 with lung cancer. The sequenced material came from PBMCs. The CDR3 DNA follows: TGTGCCATCAGTGAAGGGCAGGGGACTTTCTATGGCTACACCTTC. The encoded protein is CAISEGQGTFYGYTF.